This TCR beta chain was identified in a study of shared clonotypes between healthy human individuals. With 4 bases clipped from V and 5 bases from J, the junction kept 7 bases outside the gene matches. The CDR3 has 15 amino acids. CDR1 and CDR2 (germline): SGHTA, FQGNSA. The run depth of the assay was deep. As processed by the authors: ImmunoSEQ junction-only sequences lacked quality scores, so their filtering differed. Sequenced by immunoSEQ multiplex PCR; TCRdb stores in-frame clones only, minus some. The D gene and trimming were derived from the DNA, and the V and J assignments and clone size from that table. The sample lists 1.5 million to 1.9 million clones, approximately 98% occurring once. Study-wide results and limits: Few donors limited the genetic and exposure-history diversity represented.

A note on this clone: Its matching antigen is unknown.

The receptor comes from a man aged 25 to 40 in good health. The chain joins TRBV7-2 to TRBJ1-1; 10 nucleotides agree with TRBD1. The sequencing input was naive CD4+ T cells sorted from blood. Subset: CD45RA+ positively selected. The CDR3 loop reads CASSSWTGGRTEAFF. Here the CDR3 DNA reads TGTGCCAGCAGCTCATGGACAGGGGGGAGAACTGAAGCTTTCTTT.